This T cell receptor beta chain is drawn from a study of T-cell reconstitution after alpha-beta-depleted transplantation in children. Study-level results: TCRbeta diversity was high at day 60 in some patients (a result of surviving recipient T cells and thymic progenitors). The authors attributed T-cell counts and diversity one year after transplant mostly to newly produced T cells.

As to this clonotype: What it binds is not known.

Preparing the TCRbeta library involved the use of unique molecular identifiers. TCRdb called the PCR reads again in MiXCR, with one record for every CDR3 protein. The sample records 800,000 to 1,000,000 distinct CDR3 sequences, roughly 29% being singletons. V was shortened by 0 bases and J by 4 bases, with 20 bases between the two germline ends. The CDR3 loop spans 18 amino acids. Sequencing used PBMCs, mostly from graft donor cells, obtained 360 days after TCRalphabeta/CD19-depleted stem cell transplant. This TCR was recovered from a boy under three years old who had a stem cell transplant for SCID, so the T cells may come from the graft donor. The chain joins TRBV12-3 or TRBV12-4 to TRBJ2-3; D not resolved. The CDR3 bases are TGTGCCAGCAGTTTAGCGCTGTTTTCGGTCAAAGGGTCAGATACGCAGTATTTT. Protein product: CASSLALFSVKGSDTQYF.